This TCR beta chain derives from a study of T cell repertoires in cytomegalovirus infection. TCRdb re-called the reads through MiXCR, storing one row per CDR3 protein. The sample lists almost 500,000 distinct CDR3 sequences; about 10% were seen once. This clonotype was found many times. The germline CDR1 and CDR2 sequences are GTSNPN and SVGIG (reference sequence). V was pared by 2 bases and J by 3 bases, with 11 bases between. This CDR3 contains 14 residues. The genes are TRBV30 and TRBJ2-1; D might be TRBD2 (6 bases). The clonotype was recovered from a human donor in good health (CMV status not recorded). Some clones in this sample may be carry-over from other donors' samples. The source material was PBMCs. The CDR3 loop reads CAWSPGTGYNEQFF. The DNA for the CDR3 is TGTGCCTGGAGTCCCGGGACTGGCTACAATGAGCAGTTCTTC.